One T cell receptor (beta chain) is described in this entry. Germline lookup yields CDR1 SQVTM and CDR2 ANQGSEA. The CDR3 covers 16 residues. Trimming took 3 bases from V and 4 from J; bases not matched to a gene: 12. This specimen comes from a study of blood T cell repertoires in COVID-19. The repertoire was sequenced with immunoSEQ multiplex PCR; TCRdb's copy has only in-frame clones and lacks some. Counted here are roughly 250,000 clones, approximately 91% occurring once; the ten biggest clones make up about 2.3%. The V call is TRBV29-1, the J call TRBJ1-2; 9 bases align to TRBD1. The sequence was obtained from a woman aged 40 to 55 with acute COVID-19. Sequenced: PBMCs or T cells enriched from blood (not recorded which). CDR3 sequence reads: CSVEVTGGRLVYGYTF. CDR3 nucleotide sequence: TGCAGCGTTGAGGTGACAGGGGGTAGGTTGGTCTATGGCTACACCTTC. Looking up the rest from reference TRBV29-1 and TRBJ1-2 gives the full variable domain: SAVISQKPSRDICQRGTSLTIQCQVDSQVTMMFWYRQQPGQSLTLIATANQGSEATYESGFVIDKFPISRPNLTFSTLTVSNMSPEDSSIYLCSVEVTGGRLVYGYTFGSGTRLTVV.